These 19 T cell receptor beta chains were all obtained from the same sample, sequenced in a study of metastatic and nonmetastatic thyroid tumors. TCRdb re-analyzed the PCR reads through MiXCR. The top ten clones hold 12% of a sample with some 11,000 clones, about a third of them seen once. None of the patients had undergone any treatment ahead of thyroid surgery. Sequences were obtained from tumor tissue. The receptors derive from a female donor with papillary thyroid cancer or a benign thyroid nodule (not recorded which). Some clones in this sample may be carry-over from other donors' samples.

This clone appeared many times. V usage is TRBV6-5 and J usage is TRBJ2-1; D may be TRBD2 (6 bases). This CDR3 spans 14 amino acids. The V gene lost 0 bases and the J gene lost 4 bases, with 7 bases spanning the gap. From germline, CDR1 is MNHEY and CDR2 SVGAGI. CDR3 sequence: CASSYSREYNEQFF. Written as DNA, the CDR3 is TGTGCCAGCAGTTACTCCCGGGAGTACAATGAGCAGTTCTTC.

This chain uses TRBV5-1 with TRBJ2-7; D is possibly TRBD2 (5 bases). CDR1 is SGHRS, CDR2 YFSETQ, per germline. The length of the CDR3 is 14 residues. V was clipped by 4 bases and J by 3 bases, with 14 bases between them. For the CDR3, the DNA is TGCGCCAGCAGCCCCGGAGGAACAAACTACGAGCAGTACTTC. Translation: CASSPGGTNYEQYF.

The chain links TRBV20-1 to TRBJ1-1, with D uncertain. The ends were cut back, 3 bases at V and 2 bases at J, with 10 bases in the middle. In germline, CDR1 is DFQATT, CDR2 SNEGSKA (reference sequence). CDR3 length equals 13 residues. The CDR3: CSASVRINTEAFF. CDR3 DNA: TGCAGTGCTAGCGTACGTATAAACACTGAAGCTTTCTTT.

The chain combines TRBV4-1 with TRBJ1-4; D not certain. The CDR3 spans 16 residues. V was clipped by 0 bases and J by 3 bases, with 11 bases between them. The germline CDR1 and CDR2 sequences are MGHRA and YSYEKL. CDR3 in amino acids: CASSQDSYRSNEKLFF. CDR3 nucleotide sequence: TGCGCCAGCAGCCAAGATTCATACAGATCTAATGAAAAACTGTTTTTT.

In this sample, this clone is medium-sized (0.01 to 0.1%). DNA for the CDR3: TGTGCCAGCAGTGAACGGGACAACTCCTACGAGCAGTACTTC. Its translation: CASSERDNSYEQYF. V usage is TRBV2 and J usage is TRBJ2-7; possibly TRBD1 for D (6 bases). The CDR3 is made up of 14 amino acids. The germline gives CDR1 SNHLY, CDR2 FYNNEI. With 2 bases removed from V and 0 bases from J, the gap between germline ends came to 8 bases.

By frequency in the sample, this clone is medium-sized. This chain joins TRBV10-2 and TRBJ1-2; D may be TRBD1 (6 bases). The CDR3 length is 13 residues. In germline, CDR1 is WSHSY, CDR2 SAAADI. V gave up 7 bases and J gave up 1 base, with 10 bases separating them. The CDR3 nucleotides are TGCGCCAGCAAGCAGGGGTTTAACTATGGCTACACCTTC. Residues: CASKQGFNYGYTF.

This chain joins TRBV20-1 and TRBJ1-1; D not resolved. The CDR3 is 11 residues long. Germline CDR1 is DFQATT and CDR2 is SNEGSKA (reference sequence). Trimming removed 3 bases from V and 0 bases from J, with 2 bases in between. This CDR3 is CSARVNTEAFF. The CDR3 bases are TGCAGTGCTAGGGTGAACACTGAAGCTTTCTTT.

By share, this clone counts as medium-sized. This rearrangement joins TRBV27 to TRBJ1-2; 7 nucleotides line up with TRBD1. V was pared by 0 bases and J by 1 base, with 8 bases of the junction left unmatched. Germline CDR1 MNHEY, CDR2 SMNVEV (reference sequence). This CDR3 contains 17 residues. CDR3 loop: CASSLSSWTGINYGYTF. The CDR3 DNA follows: TGTGCCAGCAGTTTATCCTCCTGGACAGGAATTAACTATGGCTACACCTTC.

This clone was counted between two and nine times. The rearrangement uses TRBV15 and TRBJ1-1; 8 positions agree with TRBD1. CDR3 length equals 12 residues. CDR1 is LNHNV, CDR2 YYDKDF, per germline (reference sequence). J was trimmed by 11 bases and V by 1 base; bases with no gene match: 3. The CDR3 loop reads CATSRGDRGAFF. The CDR3 region has the DNA TGTGCCACCAGCAGAGGCGACAGGGGTGCTTTCTTT.

This clone was recorded only once. This chain connects TRBV7-9 to TRBJ1-2; the D gene is possibly TRBD1 (5 bases). The germline V and J ends were trimmed by 5 bases and 6 bases, with 16 bases remaining between them. This CDR3 contains 14 residues. CDR1 is SEHNR and CDR2 is FQNEAQ in the germline V gene (reference sequence). This CDR3 is CASSPTWGGNGYTF. CDR3 nucleotides: TGTGCCAGCAGCCCTACATGGGGCGGCAATGGCTACACCTTC.

The chain combines TRBV11-2 with TRBJ2-7, with a possible D match to TRBD2 (5 bases). The CDR3 length is 15 residues. Germline V gene lookup returns CDR1 SGHAT and CDR2 FQNNGV. V was clipped by 3 bases and J by 6 bases, with 18 bases between them. The CDR3 DNA follows: TGTGCCAGCAGCTTGACCGGGGAACCTGGGTTCGAGCAGTACTTC. Translation gives CASSLTGEPGFEQYF.

This clone showed up just a few times. The rearrangement uses TRBV10-3 and TRBJ2-7; 7 bases are a match to TRBD1. The CDR3 runs 16 residues. V lost 3 bases and J lost 3; bases outside the gene matches: 11. Germline V gene data show CDR1 as ENHRY and CDR2 as SYGVKD. The CDR3, as DNA: TGTGCCATCAGTGACCCGGACAGGAAGGGTCGCTACGAGCAGTACTTC. Residues: CAISDPDRKGRYEQYF.

This clone was counted many times. This rearrangement joins TRBV5-5 to TRBJ1-5; weak D call: TRBD1 (6 bases). CDR1 is SGHKS and CDR2 is YYEKEE in the germline V gene (reference sequence). Trimming removed 0 bases at V and 3 bases at J, with 16 bases between. This CDR3 is 17 amino acids long. The CDR3 here is CASSLALLGTNNQPQHF. The CDR3 DNA reads TGTGCCAGCAGCTTGGCCCTCCTCGGGACAAACAATCAGCCCCAGCATTTT.

At least ten counts were recorded for this clone. A single base separates this from a much larger clone, so it may be a read error. V is TRBV2 and J is TRBJ1-2, with TRBD1 identical over 7 bases. The CDR3 length is 16 residues. Germline lookup yields CDR1 SNHLY and CDR2 FYNNEI. The CDR3 coding sequence is TGTGCCAACAGTGAGAGCCCGGGACAGCCCTTCTATGGCTACACCTTC. As protein: CANSESPGQPFYGYTF.

This clone was detected many times. The chain has TRBV4-2 and TRBJ2-3; 8 bases agree with TRBD2. This CDR3 has 18 residues. V lost 4 bases, J lost 7 bases, and 19 bases stayed unmatched. CDR1 is LGHNA, CDR2 YNFKEQ, per germline. CDR3 loop: CASSPLMSSGPGVYTQYF. The DNA of the CDR3 is TGTGCCAGCAGCCCTCTAATGTCTAGCGGGCCCGGGGTGTATACGCAGTATTTT.

J is TRBJ2-1 and V is TRBV6-6; D gene ambiguous. This CDR3 region has 14 residues. Trimming cost V 0 bases and J 4 bases, with 7 bases left between them. Germline V lookup: CDR1 MNHNY, CDR2 SVGAGI (reference sequence). The CDR3 is CASSYSMGYNEQFF. CDR3 coding DNA: TGTGCCAGCAGTTACTCTATGGGTTACAATGAGCAGTTCTTC.

The chain links TRBV29-1 to TRBJ1-1; no clear D. The V end lost 6 bases, the J end lost 4 bases, and 18 bases lay between the germline ends. Germline V gene data show CDR1 as SQVTM and CDR2 as ANQGSEA. The CDR3 has 14 amino acids. The DNA for the CDR3 is TGCAGCGTCTCATTGCGGTCCCTGGGCACTGAAGCTTTCTTT. Protein sequence: CSVSLRSLGTEAFF.

Concerning this clone itself: This may come from a read error, since a much larger clone is one base off. Other DNA sequences in this specimen translate into the identical CDR3. The rearrangement joins TRBV2 to TRBJ2-4, with D uncertain. Germline CDR1 and CDR2: SNHLY and FYNNEI. V lost 2 bases to trimming and J lost 4 bases, with 9 bases between them. The CDR3 is 14 amino acids. This CDR3 reads CASSESEAKNIQYF. In DNA form, the CDR3 reads TGTGCCAGCAGTGAAAGCGAAGCGAAAAACATTCAGTACTTC. The full variable domain, completed using reference TRBV2 and TRBJ2-4, is EPEVTQTPSHQVTQMGQEVILRCVPISNHLYFYWYRQILGQKVEFLVSFYNNEISEKSEIFDDQFSVERPDGSNFTLKIRSTKLEDSAMYFCASSESEAKNIQYFGAGTRLSVL.

V gene TRBV6-4 combines with J gene TRBJ1-2; D gene unclear. Germline CDR1 is MRHNA and CDR2 is SNTAGT. The V and J ends lost 0 bases and 7 bases respectively, with 15 bases between them. CDR3 length: 15 residues. In DNA, the CDR3 is TGTGCCAGCAGTGACTCGGAGGCTCCGCCGGGTGGCTACACCTTC. This sequence encodes CASSDSEAPPGGYTF.